This is a list of T cell receptor beta chains from one sample in a study of tissue T cells after allogeneic stem cell transplantation. Libraries were prepared by immunoSEQ multiplex PCR; TCRdb keeps only in-frame clonotypes and omits some of them. The data show approximately 680 clones, roughly two fifths seen once. This specimen was rectal tissue, taken at autopsy. The receptors come from a female patient aged 35 to 69 with steroid-refractory graft-versus-host disease after an allogeneic stem cell transplant. Some of the T cells may derive from the graft donor. CDR3s include the opening cysteine and the closing phenylalanine or tryptophan. Each record gives: clone size, J gene, V gene, D gene, CDR3 DNA, CDR3 protein. D genes are given only for firm matches. A clone size is listed for some rows: how often the clone was seen (once, few, many), or a class if it is expanded.

abundance: .; j_gene: TRBJ2-7; v_gene: TRBV2; d_gene: .; CDR3nt: TGTGCCAGCAGAGGCGGGGTCTACGAGCAGTACTTC; CDR3aa: CASRGGVYEQYF
abundance: .; j_gene: TRBJ1-4; v_gene: TRBV7-2; d_gene: .; CDR3nt: TGTGCCAGCAGCTACCCTAATGAAAAACTGTTTTTT; CDR3aa: CASSYPNEKLFF
abundance: .; j_gene: TRBJ1-2; v_gene: TRBV21-1; d_gene: .; CDR3nt: TGTGCCAGCAGCGTAAACCAGGGGACCTATGGCTACACCTTC; CDR3aa: CASSVNQGTYGYTF
abundance: large; j_gene: TRBJ1-2; v_gene: TRBV7-2; d_gene: .; CDR3nt: TGTGCCAGCAGCTTAGCGGGGGGGAACTATGGCTACACCTTC; CDR3aa: CASSLAGGNYGYTF
abundance: .; j_gene: TRBJ1-6; v_gene: TRBV30; d_gene: .; CDR3nt: TGTGCCTGGAGTGTAACTAGAACCCTCCACTTT; CDR3aa: CAWSVTRTLHF
abundance: .; j_gene: TRBJ1-4; v_gene: TRBV7-9; d_gene: TRBD1; CDR3nt: TGTGCCAGCAGACGGGACAGAAATGAAAAACTGTTTTTT; CDR3aa: CASRRDRNEKLFF
abundance: large; j_gene: TRBJ2-1; v_gene: TRBV3-1/TRBV3-2; d_gene: .; CDR3nt: TGTGCCAGCAGCCAGGACTTATCTACCAATGAGCAGTTCTTC; CDR3aa: CASSQDLSTNEQFF
abundance: .; j_gene: TRBJ2-1; v_gene: TRBV2; d_gene: .; CDR3nt: TGTGCCAGCAGTGTGCGGGCTTGGGGGTCCTACAATGAGCAGTTCTTC; CDR3aa: CASSVRAWGSYNEQFF
abundance: .; j_gene: TRBJ2-7; v_gene: TRBV6-5; d_gene: .; CDR3nt: TGTGCCAGCACTCTCCACGCAAGCTCCTACGAGCAGTACTTC; CDR3aa: CASTLHASSYEQYF
abundance: few; j_gene: TRBJ1-1; v_gene: TRBV19; d_gene: .; CDR3nt: TGTGCCAGTAGTTCGGGGTGGCCTGAAGCTTTCTTT; CDR3aa: CASSSGWPEAFF
abundance: medium-sized; j_gene: TRBJ2-7; v_gene: TRBV5-1; d_gene: .; CDR3nt: TGCGCCAGCAGCTTGAGACGGGGGAGCTACGAGCAGTACTTC; CDR3aa: CASSLRRGSYEQYF
abundance: large; j_gene: TRBJ1-1; v_gene: TRBV6-6; d_gene: TRBD1; CDR3nt: TGTGCCAGCAGCCGGGACAGGGGTCTTCTGAACACTGAAGCTTTCTTT; CDR3aa: CASSRDRGLLNTEAFF
abundance: .; j_gene: TRBJ1-1; v_gene: TRBV28; d_gene: .; CDR3nt: TGTGCCAGCAGTTCCCGGGACGGGTCGATTTTAGGTGAAGCTTTCTTT; CDR3aa: CASSSRDGSILGEAFF
abundance: few; j_gene: TRBJ2-3; v_gene: TRBV12-3/TRBV12-4; d_gene: .; CDR3nt: TGTGCCAGCAGTTTTATTAGAGATACGCAGTATTTT; CDR3aa: CASSFIRDTQYF
abundance: few; j_gene: TRBJ2-2; v_gene: TRBV7-9; d_gene: TRBD1; CDR3nt: TGTGCCAGCAGCTCTCCCTTATCCGGGACAGGCGGCACCGGGGAGCTGTTTTTT; CDR3aa: CASSSPLSGTGGTGELFF
abundance: .; j_gene: TRBJ2-3; v_gene: TRBV3-1/TRBV3-2; d_gene: .; CDR3nt: TGTGCCAGCAGCCAAGATCTTATTGGCACAGATACGCAGTATTTT; CDR3aa: CASSQDLIGTDTQYF
abundance: .; j_gene: TRBJ1-4; v_gene: TRBV7-9; d_gene: .; CDR3nt: TGTGCCAGCAGCTTGGCCGGGGCTAATGAAAAACTGTTTTTT; CDR3aa: CASSLAGANEKLFF
abundance: .; j_gene: TRBJ1-1; v_gene: TRBV5-5; d_gene: .; CDR3nt: TGTGCCAGCAGCTTGGCGGGAGCCATCATGAACACTGAAGCTTTCTTT; CDR3aa: CASSLAGAIMNTEAFF